This T cell receptor (beta chain) was profiled in a study of blood T cell repertoires in COVID-19. Study as a whole: The samples span acute and convalescent COVID-19 from the United States, Italy and Spain. The cDNA or gDNA used as material had been derived from T cells, B-cell-depleted T cells, or PBMCs.

Per germline, CDR1 SGHDT and CDR2 YYEEEE. The CDR3 loop spans 13 amino acids. Study processing details: From reference gene primer amplification, estimates of nucleated cell counts were derived. TCRdb keeps only in-frame clones here, not all; method: immunoSEQ multiplex PCR. V, J and clone size were drawn from that table, and D and trimming were deduced from the DNA. The sample lists some 50,000 clones; roughly 84% were seen once. As to this clone: The junction does not match germline at one end; this may be a read error.

This clonotype originated in a man in his fifties or sixties with acute or convalescent COVID-19. The chain uses TRBV5-6 and TRBJ1-4; D may be TRBD1 (6 bases). The sample taken for sequencing was peripheral blood. CDR3 residues: CTSSLGHGEKLFF. In DNA, the CDR3 is TGTACCAGCAGCTTGGGACATGGGGAAAAACTGTTTTTT.